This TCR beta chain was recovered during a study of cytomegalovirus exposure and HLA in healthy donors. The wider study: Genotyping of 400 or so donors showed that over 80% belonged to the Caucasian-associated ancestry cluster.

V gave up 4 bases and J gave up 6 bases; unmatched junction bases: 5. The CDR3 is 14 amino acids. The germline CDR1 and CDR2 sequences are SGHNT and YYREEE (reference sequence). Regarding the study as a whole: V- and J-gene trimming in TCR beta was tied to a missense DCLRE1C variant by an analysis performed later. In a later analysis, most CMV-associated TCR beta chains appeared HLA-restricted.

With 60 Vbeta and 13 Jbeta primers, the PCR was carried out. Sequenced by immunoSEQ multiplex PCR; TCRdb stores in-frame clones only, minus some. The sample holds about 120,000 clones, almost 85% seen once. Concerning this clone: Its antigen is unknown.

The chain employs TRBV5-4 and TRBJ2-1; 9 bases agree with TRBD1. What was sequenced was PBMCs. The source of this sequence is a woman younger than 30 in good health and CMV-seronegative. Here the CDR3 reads CASSTGQGFNEQFF. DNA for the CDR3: TGTGCCAGCAGCACGGGACAGGGTTTCAATGAGCAGTTCTTC.